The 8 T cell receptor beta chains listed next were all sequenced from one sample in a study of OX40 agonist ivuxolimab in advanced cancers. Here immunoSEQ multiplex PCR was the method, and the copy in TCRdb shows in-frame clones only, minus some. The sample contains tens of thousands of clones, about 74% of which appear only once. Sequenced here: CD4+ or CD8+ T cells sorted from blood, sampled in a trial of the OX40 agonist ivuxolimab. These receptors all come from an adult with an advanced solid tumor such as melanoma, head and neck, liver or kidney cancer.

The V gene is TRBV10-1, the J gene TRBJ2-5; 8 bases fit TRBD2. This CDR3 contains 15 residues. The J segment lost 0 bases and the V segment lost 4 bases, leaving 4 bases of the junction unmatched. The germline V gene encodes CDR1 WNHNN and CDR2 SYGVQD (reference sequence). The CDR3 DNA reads TGCGCCAGCAGTGGGGCGGGAGGTTACCAAGAGACCCAGTACTTC. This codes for CASSGAGGYQETQYF.

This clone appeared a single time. DNA for the CDR3: TGTGCCAGCAGCTTAGGGTGGGAGAAGGGGGCCCTGAGCTCCTACGAGCAGTACTTC. Translating it yields CASSLGWEKGALSSYEQYF. The J gene is TRBJ2-7, the V gene TRBV7-9; 7 bases align to TRBD1. Germline trimming cut 1 base from V and 0 bases from J; bases unmatched to any gene: 15. The CDR3 contains 19 residues. CDR1 and CDR2 from the germline V gene are SEHNR and FQNEAQ (reference sequence).

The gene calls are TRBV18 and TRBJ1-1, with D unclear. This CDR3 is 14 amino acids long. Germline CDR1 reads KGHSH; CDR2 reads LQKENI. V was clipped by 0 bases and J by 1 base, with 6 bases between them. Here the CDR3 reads CASSPPGRNTEAFF. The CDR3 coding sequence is TGTGCCAGCTCACCACCGGGCAGGAACACTGAAGCTTTCTTT.

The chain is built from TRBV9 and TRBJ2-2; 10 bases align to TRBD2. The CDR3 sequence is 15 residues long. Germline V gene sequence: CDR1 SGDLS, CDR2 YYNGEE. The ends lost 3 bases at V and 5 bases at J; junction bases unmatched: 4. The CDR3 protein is CASSASGSVTGELFF. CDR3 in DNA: TGTGCCAGCAGCGCTAGCGGGAGCGTTACCGGGGAGCTGTTTTTT.

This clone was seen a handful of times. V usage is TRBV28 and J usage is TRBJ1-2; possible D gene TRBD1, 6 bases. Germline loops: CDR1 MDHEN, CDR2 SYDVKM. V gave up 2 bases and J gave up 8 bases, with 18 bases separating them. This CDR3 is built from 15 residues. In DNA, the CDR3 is TGTGCCAGCAGTTTAGTTGGGGGGCAGCTCTCCGGCTACACCTTC. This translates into CASSLVGGQLSGYTF.

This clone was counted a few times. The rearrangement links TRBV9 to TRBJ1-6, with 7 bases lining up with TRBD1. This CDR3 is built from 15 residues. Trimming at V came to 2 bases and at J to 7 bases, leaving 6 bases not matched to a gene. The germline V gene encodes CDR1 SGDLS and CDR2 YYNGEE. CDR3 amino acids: CASSVTGTENSPLHF. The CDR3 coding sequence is TGTGCCAGCAGCGTGACCGGGACAGAGAATTCACCCCTCCACTTT. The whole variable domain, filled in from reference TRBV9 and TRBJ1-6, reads DSGVTQTPKHLITATGQRVTLRCSPRSGDLSVYWYQQSLDQGLQFLIQYYNGEERAKGNILERFSAQQFPDLHSELNLSSLELGDSALYFCASSVTGTENSPLHFGNGTRLTVT.

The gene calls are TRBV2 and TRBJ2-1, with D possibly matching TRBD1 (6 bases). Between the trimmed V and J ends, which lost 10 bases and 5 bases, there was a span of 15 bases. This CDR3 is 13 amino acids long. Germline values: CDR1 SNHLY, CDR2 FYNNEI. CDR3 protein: CATRQGPDNEQFF. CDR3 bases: TGTGCCACCAGGCAGGGGCCGGACAATGAGCAGTTCTTC.

The DNA for the CDR3 is TGTGCCAGCAGCTTGCGAACGGCGGGACACTACGAGCAGTACTTC. Translating gives CASSLRTAGHYEQYF. The rearrangement links TRBV5-5 to TRBJ2-7; D could derive from TRBD1 or TRBD2 (6 bases each). Germline-derived CDR1 and CDR2 are SGHKS and YYEKEE (reference sequence). The CDR3 is 15 residues long. Between the trimmed V and J ends, which lost 1 base and 3 bases, there was a span of 14 bases.